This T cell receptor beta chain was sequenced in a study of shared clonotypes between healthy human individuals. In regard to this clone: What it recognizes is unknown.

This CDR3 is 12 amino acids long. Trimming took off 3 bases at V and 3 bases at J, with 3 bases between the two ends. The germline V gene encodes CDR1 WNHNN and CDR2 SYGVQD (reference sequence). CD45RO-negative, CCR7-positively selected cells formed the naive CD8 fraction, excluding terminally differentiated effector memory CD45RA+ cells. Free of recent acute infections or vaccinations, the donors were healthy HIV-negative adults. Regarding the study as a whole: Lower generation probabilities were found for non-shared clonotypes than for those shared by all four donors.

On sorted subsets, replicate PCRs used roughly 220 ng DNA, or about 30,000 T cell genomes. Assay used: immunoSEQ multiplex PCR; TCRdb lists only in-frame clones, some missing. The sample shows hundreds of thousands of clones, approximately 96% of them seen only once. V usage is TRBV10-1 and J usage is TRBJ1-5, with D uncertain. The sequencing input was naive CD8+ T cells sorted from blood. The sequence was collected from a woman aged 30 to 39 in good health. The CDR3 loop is CASSDTNQPQHF. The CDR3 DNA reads TGCGCCAGCAGTGACACCAATCAGCCCCAGCATTTT.